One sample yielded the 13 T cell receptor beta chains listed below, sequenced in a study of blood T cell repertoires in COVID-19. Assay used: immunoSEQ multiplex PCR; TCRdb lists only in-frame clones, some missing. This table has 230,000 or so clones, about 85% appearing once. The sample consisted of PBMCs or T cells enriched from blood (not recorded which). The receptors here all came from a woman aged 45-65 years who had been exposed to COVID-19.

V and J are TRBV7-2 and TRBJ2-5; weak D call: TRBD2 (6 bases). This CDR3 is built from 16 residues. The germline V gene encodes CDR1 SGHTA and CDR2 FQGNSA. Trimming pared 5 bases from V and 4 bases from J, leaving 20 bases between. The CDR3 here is CASSARGWGVGETQYF. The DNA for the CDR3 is TGTGCCAGCAGCGCCCGGGGGTGGGGCGTAGGAGAGACCCAGTACTTC.

CDR3 protein: CASKEGAGEKLFF. The CDR3 coding sequence is TGTGCCAGCAAGGAGGGAGCGGGGGAAAAACTGTTTTTT. V is TRBV4-2 and J is TRBJ1-4; no reliable D call. This CDR3 has 13 amino acids. The germline V gene encodes CDR1 LGHNA and CDR2 YNFKEQ. Deletions cut 7 bases from V and 8 bases from J, with 14 bases between.

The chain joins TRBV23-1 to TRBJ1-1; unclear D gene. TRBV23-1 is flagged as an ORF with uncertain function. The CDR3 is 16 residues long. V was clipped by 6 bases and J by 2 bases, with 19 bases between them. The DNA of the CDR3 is TGCGCCAGCAGAGAGAGCCCGTGCACAGTTAACACTGAAGCTTTCTTT. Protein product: CASRESPCTVNTEAFF.

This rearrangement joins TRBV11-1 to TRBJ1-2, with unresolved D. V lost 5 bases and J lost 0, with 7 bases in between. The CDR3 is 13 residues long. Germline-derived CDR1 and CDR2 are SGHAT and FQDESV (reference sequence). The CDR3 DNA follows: TGTGCCAGCAGCCCAACTGCTAACTATGGCTACACCTTC. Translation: CASSPTANYGYTF.

The CDR3 here is CASNLGPLTEAFF. The CDR3 DNA is TGTGCCAGCAATCTGGGGCCGCTCACTGAAGCTTTCTTT. The gene calls are TRBV6-5 and TRBJ1-1; the D gene is possibly TRBD1 (5 bases). Germline V gene sequence: CDR1 MNHEY, CDR2 SVGAGI. The CDR3 contains 13 residues. Trimming took off 7 bases at V and 4 bases at J, with 13 bases between the two ends.

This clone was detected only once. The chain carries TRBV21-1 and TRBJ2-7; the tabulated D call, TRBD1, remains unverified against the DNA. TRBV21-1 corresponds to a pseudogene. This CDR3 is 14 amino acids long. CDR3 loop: CASSNRQGPHEQYF. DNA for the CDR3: TGTGCCAGCAGCAATAGACAGGGGCCCCACGAGCAGTACTTC.

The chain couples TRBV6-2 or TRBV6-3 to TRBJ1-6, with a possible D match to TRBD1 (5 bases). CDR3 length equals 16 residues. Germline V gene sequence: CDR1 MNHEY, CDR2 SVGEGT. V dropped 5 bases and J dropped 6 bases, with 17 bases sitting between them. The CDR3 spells CASSLMTAGGNSPLHF. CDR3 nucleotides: TGTGCCAGCAGTCTCATGACGGCGGGGGGTAATTCACCCCTCCACTTT.

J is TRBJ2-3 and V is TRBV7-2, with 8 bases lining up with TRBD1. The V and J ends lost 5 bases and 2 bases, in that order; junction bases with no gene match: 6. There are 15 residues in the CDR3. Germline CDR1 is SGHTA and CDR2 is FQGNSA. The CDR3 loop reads CASSRTGPATDTQYF. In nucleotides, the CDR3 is TGTGCCAGCAGCAGGACAGGGCCCGCCACAGATACGCAGTATTTT.

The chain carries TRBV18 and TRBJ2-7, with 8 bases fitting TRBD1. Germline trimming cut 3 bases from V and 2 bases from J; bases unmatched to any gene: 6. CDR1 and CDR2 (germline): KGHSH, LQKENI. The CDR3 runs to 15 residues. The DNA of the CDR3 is TGTGCCAGCTCACCCGGACAGGGAAATACCTACGAGCAGTACTTC. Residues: CASSPGQGNTYEQYF.

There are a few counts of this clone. The CDR3: CASSMGWGRNYEQYF. CDR3 DNA: TGTGCCAGCTCTATGGGGTGGGGCAGAAATTACGAGCAGTACTTC. The J gene is TRBJ2-7, the V gene TRBV28; tentative D call: TRBD1 (5 bases). Trimming took off 8 bases at V and 4 bases at J, with 21 bases between the two ends. The CDR3 loop spans 15 amino acids. The germline V gene encodes CDR1 MDHEN and CDR2 SYDVKM.

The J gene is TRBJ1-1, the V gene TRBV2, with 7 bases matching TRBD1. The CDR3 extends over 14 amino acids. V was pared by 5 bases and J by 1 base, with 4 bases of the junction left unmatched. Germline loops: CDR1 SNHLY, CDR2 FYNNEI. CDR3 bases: TGTGCCAGCAGTTTCCGGGACAGGAACACTGAAGCTTTCTTT. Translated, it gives CASSFRDRNTEAFF.

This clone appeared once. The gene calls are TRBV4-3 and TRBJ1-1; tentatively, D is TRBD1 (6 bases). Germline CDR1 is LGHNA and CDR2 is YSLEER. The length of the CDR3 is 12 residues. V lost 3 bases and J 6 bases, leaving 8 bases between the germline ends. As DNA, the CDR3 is TGCGCCAGCAGCCAGGCAGGGGCTGAAGCTTTCTTT. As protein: CASSQAGAEAFF.

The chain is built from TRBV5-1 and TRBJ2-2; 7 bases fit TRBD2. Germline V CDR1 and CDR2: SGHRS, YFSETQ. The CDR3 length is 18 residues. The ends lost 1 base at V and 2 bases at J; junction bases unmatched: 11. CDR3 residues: CASSLNTGLAGNTGELFF. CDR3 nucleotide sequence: TGCGCCAGCAGCTTGAATACTGGGTTAGCGGGTAACACCGGGGAGCTGTTTTTT.